Listed here are 22 T cell receptor beta chains from one sample, sequenced in a study of metastatic and nonmetastatic thyroid tumors. Through MiXCR, TCRdb re-clonotyped the PCR reads. This table has fewer than 5,000 clones, around 35% appearing once. Patients were all untreated before their thyroid surgery. The specimen sequenced was adjacent normal tissue. These receptors were collected from a male donor with papillary thyroid cancer or a benign thyroid nodule (not recorded which). Some clones in this sample may be carry-over from other donors' samples.

As DNA, the CDR3 is TGTGCCAGCAGCTTAAATGTAGCGGGCCCAGGGTACTACAATGAGCAGTTCTTC. It codes for CASSLNVAGPGYYNEQFF. The V gene is TRBV11-2, the J gene TRBJ2-1, with 7 bases identical to TRBD2. The CDR3 totals 18 residues. The germline gives CDR1 SGHAT, CDR2 FQNNGV. J was trimmed by 3 bases and V by 2 bases; bases with no gene match: 13.

This clone was observed a handful of times. This rearrangement joins TRBV24-1 to TRBJ2-2, with no clear D. The CDR3 has 8 residues. Germline lookup yields CDR1 KGHDR and CDR2 SFDVKD. With 9 bases removed from V and 8 bases from J, the gap between germline ends came to 0 bases. CDR3 sequence reads: CATGELFF. CDR3 nucleotides: TGTGCCACCGGGGAGCTGTTTTTT.

The chain carries TRBV27 and TRBJ2-1, with TRBD1 matching 7 bases. The trim removed 5 bases at V and 8 bases at J, leaving 9 bases unmatched. The CDR3 has 14 amino acids. CDR1 MNHEY and CDR2 SMNVEV come from the germline V gene (reference sequence). This chain's CDR3 is CASSPMDRIYEQFF. The DNA for the CDR3 is TGTGCCAGCAGTCCGATGGACAGGATCTATGAGCAGTTCTTC.

This clone was seen only a few times. At one end, the junction sequence differs from germline, possibly due to a read error. V is TRBV6-2 or TRBV6-3 and J is TRBJ2-7; D is perhaps TRBD1 (7 bases). The CDR3 covers 16 residues. Looked up from germline, CDR1 is MNHEY and CDR2 is SVGEGT. In nucleotides, the CDR3 is TGTGCCAGCACTTACGCGGGGACCGGGACAGCCTACGAGCAGTACTTC. It codes for CASTYAGTGTAYEQYF.

This clone occurred a few times. The CDR3 coding sequence is TGCGCCAGCAGTGAGTTAGGCGCGTTCGCGAACACCGGGGAGCTGTTTTTT. Translated: CASSELGAFANTGELFF. This chain links TRBV10-1 with TRBJ2-2; D unclear. CDR1 is WNHNN and CDR2 is SYGVQD in the germline V gene (reference sequence). Trimming cost V 1 base and J 0 bases, with 12 bases left between them. This CDR3 spans 17 amino acids.

V is TRBV3-1 and J is TRBJ2-5, with D perhaps assigned TRBD1 or TRBD2 (5 bases each). The J call may be in error: the DNA end matches TRBJ2-1 better. This CDR3 has 15 residues. The germline V gene encodes CDR1 LGHDT and CDR2 YNNKEL (reference sequence). In DNA form, the CDR3 reads TGTGCCAGCAGCCCTAGCAGAGGGGCATACAATGAGCAGTTCTTC. This sequence encodes CASSPSRGAYNEQFF.

Regarding this clone: One end of the junction is discordant with germline, which a read error may explain. The CDR3: CSGRGASMQTYDQYF. CDR3 DNA: TGCAGTGGTAGGGGGGCTAGCATGCAAACCTACGATCAGTACTTC. J is TRBJ2-7 and V is TRBV20-1; D tentatively fits TRBD1 or TRBD2 (6 bases each). The V gene's germline CDR1 is DFQATT and CDR2 SNEGSKA (reference sequence). The CDR3 spans 15 residues.

The chain uses TRBV7-8 and TRBJ2-2; D call uncertain. Germline V lookup: CDR1 SGHVS, CDR2 FQNEAQ. This CDR3 is 17 amino acids long. V lost 1 base, J lost 13 bases, and 25 bases lay in between. CDR3 coding DNA: TGTGCCAGCAGCTTAGAAGCCCGCTCTTTTAGGACCGGGTGGCTGTTTTTT. Its protein product is CASSLEARSFRTGWLFF.

The chain uses TRBV28 and TRBJ1-5; D is perhaps TRBD1 (5 bases). The CDR3 is 15 amino acids. V was pared by 5 bases and J by 3 bases, with 14 bases between. Germline loops: CDR1 MDHEN, CDR2 SYDVKM. The CDR3 nucleotides read TGTGCCAGCAGTCTGGGGGAAGCAGACAATCAGCCCCAGCATTTT. Amino acids: CASSLGEADNQPQHF.

The chain combines TRBV6-2 or TRBV6-3 with TRBJ2-1; 7 bases line up with TRBD2. The V gene's germline CDR1 is MNHEY and CDR2 SVGEGT. With 0 bases clipped from V and 7 bases from J, the junction kept 6 bases outside the gene matches. CDR3 length: 15 amino acids. The CDR3 DNA reads TGTGCCAGCAGTTACTCCGGCGGGAGAAGGAATGAGCAGTTCTTC. It codes for CASSYSGGRRNEQFF.

The chain recombines TRBV4-3 with TRBJ2-3; TRBD2 aligns across 12 bases. V was clipped by 4 bases and J by 4 bases; unmatched bases: 9. This CDR3 contains 17 residues. The germline gives CDR1 LGHNA, CDR2 YSLEER. CDR3 DNA: TGCGCCAGCAGCCCCAAAAGACTAGCGGGAGTGGCAGATACGCAGTATTTT. Protein: CASSPKRLAGVADTQYF.

V is TRBV6-1 and J is TRBJ1-2; TRBD1 matches 8 bases. Germline V gives CDR1 MNHNS, CDR2 SASEGT. V lost 6 bases, J lost 7 bases, and 13 bases stayed unmatched. CDR3 length: 15 residues. CDR3 protein: CASRPTQGARGGYTF. CDR3 sequence (DNA): TGTGCCAGCAGACCGACCCAGGGGGCGCGGGGTGGCTACACCTTC.

The chain is built from TRBV9 and TRBJ1-4; 9 nucleotides agree with TRBD1. CDR3 size: 14 residues. Germline CDR1 reads SGDLS; CDR2 reads YYNGEE. The trim removed 5 bases at V and 7 bases at J, leaving 6 bases unmatched. The CDR3 spells CASSPQGAGEKLFF. The CDR3 nucleotides are TGTGCCAGCAGTCCACAGGGGGCGGGTGAAAAACTGTTTTTT.

This clone came up a few times. V and J are TRBV2 and TRBJ1-2; D is perhaps TRBD1 (6 bases). Deletions cut 8 bases from V and 4 bases from J, with 8 bases between. Germline V CDR1 and CDR2: SNHLY, FYNNEI. The CDR3 contains 11 residues. CDR3 sequence (DNA): TGTGCCAGCCAGGGGTGCTATGGCTACACCTTC. Its protein is CASQGCYGYTF.

The chain joins TRBV7-9 to TRBJ2-3, with D hard to call. The germline CDR1 and CDR2 sequences are SEHNR and FQNEAQ (reference sequence). The CDR3 covers 12 residues. Trimming pared 1 base from V and 1 base from J, leaving 0 bases between. The CDR3 is CASSLGTDTQYF. For the CDR3, the DNA is TGTGCCAGCAGCTTAGGCACAGATACGCAGTATTTT.

V gene TRBV11-1 combines with J gene TRBJ2-1; the match to TRBD2 covers 7 bases. J was trimmed by 6 bases and V by 3 bases; bases with no gene match: 11. Per germline, CDR1 SGHAT and CDR2 FQDESV (reference sequence). This CDR3 is built from 16 residues. The CDR3 DNA sequence: TGTGCCAGCAGCTTCACTTGGGGGGGTAGACTCAATGAGCAGTTCTTC. Protein product: CASSFTWGGRLNEQFF. Supplemented by reference TRBV11-1 and TRBJ2-1, the full variable domain reads EAEVAQSPRYKITEKSQAVAFWCDPISGHATLYWYRQILGQGPELLVQFQDESVVDDSQLPKDRFSAERLKGVDSTLKIQPAELGDSAMYLCASSFTWGGRLNEQFFGPGTRLTVL.

The chain couples TRBV12-3 or TRBV12-4 to TRBJ2-7; 9 nucleotides match TRBD1. The V and J ends lost 3 bases and 3 bases, in that order; junction bases with no gene match: 6. CDR3 length equals 15 residues. The CDR3: CASSLGDRGIYEQYF. As DNA, the CDR3 is TGTGCCAGCAGTTTGGGCGACAGGGGGATCTACGAGCAGTACTTC.

The chain couples TRBV20-1 to TRBJ1-1, with D possibly TRBD1 on 5 matching bases. Germline CDR1 DFQATT, CDR2 SNEGSKA (reference sequence). The CDR3 has 14 amino acids. Trimming stripped 1 base from V and 3 bases from J, with 12 bases between. CDR3 coding DNA: TGCAGTGCTAGAGGGGACCGTGGGGACACTGAAGCTTTCTTT. Protein sequence: CSARGDRGDTEAFF.

This clone was recorded a few times. A read error may produce the germline difference seen at one junction end. The chain combines TRBV27 with TRBJ1-2; D gene uncertain. Germline V gene lookup returns CDR1 MNHEY and CDR2 SMNVEV (reference sequence). The CDR3 contains 17 residues. DNA for the CDR3: TGTACCAGCAGTTTATTTCCAAGCGCCCCAACTCACTATGGCTACACCTTC. Translating it yields CTSSLFPSAPTHYGYTF.

This clone is judged large. V gene TRBV6-1 combines with J gene TRBJ1-1; D is possibly TRBD1 (6 bases). V dropped 6 bases and J dropped 7 bases, with 15 bases sitting between them. This CDR3 comprises 13 residues. CDR1 is MNHNS, CDR2 SASEGT, per germline. The DNA for the CDR3 is TGTGCCAGCAGCCTGGGTGGGGGGCGTGAAGCTTTCTTT. Amino acid sequence: CASSLGGGREAFF.

This clone was detected only a few times. The CDR3: CASSLEEGAGETQYF. The DNA for the CDR3 is TGTGCCAGCAGTTTAGAGGAGGGGGCGGGGGAGACCCAGTACTTC. The chain recombines TRBV28 with TRBJ2-5, with D possibly TRBD1 on 7 matching bases. The CDR3 totals 15 residues. Trimming removed 2 bases from V and 5 bases from J, with 15 bases in between. Looked up from germline, CDR1 is MDHEN and CDR2 is SYDVKM.

This clone showed up just a few times. The rearrangement uses TRBV2 and TRBJ2-2; D gene uncertain. The germline gives CDR1 SNHLY, CDR2 FYNNEI. Trimming left V 5 bases short and J 3 bases short, with 7 bases between. CDR3 length equals 13 residues. The CDR3 DNA reads TGTGCCAGCAGTTTTGGGGACACCGGGGAGCTGTTTTTT. Amino acid sequence: CASSFGDTGELFF.